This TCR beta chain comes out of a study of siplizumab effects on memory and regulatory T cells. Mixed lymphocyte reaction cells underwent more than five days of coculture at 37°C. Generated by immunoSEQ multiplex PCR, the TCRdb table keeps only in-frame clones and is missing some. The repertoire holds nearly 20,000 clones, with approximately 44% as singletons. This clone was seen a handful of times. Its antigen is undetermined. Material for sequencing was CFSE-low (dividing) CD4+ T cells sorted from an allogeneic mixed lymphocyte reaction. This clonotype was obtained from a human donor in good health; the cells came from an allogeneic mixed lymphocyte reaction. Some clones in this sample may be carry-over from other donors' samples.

This CDR3 is CASSLLAGGLTYNEQFF. The CDR3 coding sequence is TGTGCCAGCAGCTTACTAGCGGGAGGCCTTACATACAATGAGCAGTTCTTC. The rearrangement uses TRBV7-8 and TRBJ2-1; 11 bases are a match to TRBD2. Germline V lookup: CDR1 SGHVS, CDR2 FQNEAQ. The CDR3 contains 17 residues. V shed 2 bases and J 4 bases; nucleotides not matched to a gene: 7.